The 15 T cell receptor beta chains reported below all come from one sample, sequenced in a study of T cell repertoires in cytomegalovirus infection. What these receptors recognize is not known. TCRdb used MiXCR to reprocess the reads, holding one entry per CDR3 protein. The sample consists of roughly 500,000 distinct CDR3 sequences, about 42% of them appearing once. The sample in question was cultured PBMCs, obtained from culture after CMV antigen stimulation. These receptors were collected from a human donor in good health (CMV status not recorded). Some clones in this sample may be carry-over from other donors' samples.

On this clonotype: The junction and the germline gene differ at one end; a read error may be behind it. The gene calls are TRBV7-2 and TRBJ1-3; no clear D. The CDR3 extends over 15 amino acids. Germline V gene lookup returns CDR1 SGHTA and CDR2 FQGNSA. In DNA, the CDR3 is TGTGCCAGCAGCTTATTTGGTGATGACCTAAACACAATATATTTT. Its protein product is CASSLFGDDLNTIYF.

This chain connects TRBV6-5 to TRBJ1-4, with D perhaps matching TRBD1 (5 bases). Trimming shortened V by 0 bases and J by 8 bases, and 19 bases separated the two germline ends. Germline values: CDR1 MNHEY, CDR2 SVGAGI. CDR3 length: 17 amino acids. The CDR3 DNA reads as TGTGCCAGCAGTTACTCCACCCCGGGAAGGGGTCAGGAAAAACTGTTTTTT. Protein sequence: CASSYSTPGRGQEKLFF.

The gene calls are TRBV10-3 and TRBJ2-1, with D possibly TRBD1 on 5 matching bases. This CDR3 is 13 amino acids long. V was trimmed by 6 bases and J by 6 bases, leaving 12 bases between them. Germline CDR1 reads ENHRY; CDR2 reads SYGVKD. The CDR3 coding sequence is TGTGCCATCAGGGTAGGGGTAGGCAATGAGCAGTTCTTC. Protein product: CAIRVGVGNEQFF.

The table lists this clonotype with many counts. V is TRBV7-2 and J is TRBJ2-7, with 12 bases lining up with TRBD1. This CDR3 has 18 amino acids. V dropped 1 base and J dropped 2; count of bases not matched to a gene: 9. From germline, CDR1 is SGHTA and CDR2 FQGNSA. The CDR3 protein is CASSLGGTGGSTPYEQYF. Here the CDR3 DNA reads TGTGCCAGCAGCTTAGGAGGGACAGGGGGCTCAACCCCCTACGAGCAGTACTTC. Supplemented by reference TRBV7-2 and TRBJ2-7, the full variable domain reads GAGVSQSPSNKVTEKGKDVELRCDPISGHTALYWYRQSLGQGLEFLIYFQGNSAPDKSGLPSDRFSAERTGGSVSTLTIQRTQQEDSAVYLCASSLGGTGGSTPYEQYFGPGTRLTVT.

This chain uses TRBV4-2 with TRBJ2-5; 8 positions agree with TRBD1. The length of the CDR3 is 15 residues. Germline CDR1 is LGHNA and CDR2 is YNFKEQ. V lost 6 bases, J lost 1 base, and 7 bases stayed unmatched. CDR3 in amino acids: CASSQPGQGQETQYF. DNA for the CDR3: TGTGCCAGCAGTCAACCCGGACAGGGCCAAGAGACCCAGTACTTC.

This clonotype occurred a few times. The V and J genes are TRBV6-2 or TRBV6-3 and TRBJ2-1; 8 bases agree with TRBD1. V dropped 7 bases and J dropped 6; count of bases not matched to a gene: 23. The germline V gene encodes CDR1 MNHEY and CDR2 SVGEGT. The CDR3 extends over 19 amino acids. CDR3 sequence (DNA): TGTGCCAGCACTCCCCGCAGGGGTCTGAGGGACGGGACAGGCAATGAGCAGTTCTTC. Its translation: CASTPRRGLRDGTGNEQFF.

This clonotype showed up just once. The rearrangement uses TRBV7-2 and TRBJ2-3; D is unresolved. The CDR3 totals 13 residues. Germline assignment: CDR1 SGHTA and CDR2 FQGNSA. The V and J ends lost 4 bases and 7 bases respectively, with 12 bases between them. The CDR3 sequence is CASSSLCSHTQYF. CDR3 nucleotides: TGTGCCAGCAGCTCCTTATGTTCACATACGCAGTATTTT. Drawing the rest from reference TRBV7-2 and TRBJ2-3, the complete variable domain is GAGVSQSPSNKVTEKGKDVELRCDPISGHTALYWYRQSLGQGLEFLIYFQGNSAPDKSGLPSDRFSAERTGGSVSTLTIQRTQQEDSAVYLCASSSLCSHTQYFGPGTRLTVL.

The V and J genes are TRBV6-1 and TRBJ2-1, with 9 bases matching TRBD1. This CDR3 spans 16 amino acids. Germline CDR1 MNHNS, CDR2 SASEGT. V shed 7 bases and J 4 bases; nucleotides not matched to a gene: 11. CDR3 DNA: TGTGCCAGCACTCACGTCCCGGGACAGGGTTACAATGAGCAGTTCTTC. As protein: CASTHVPGQGYNEQFF.

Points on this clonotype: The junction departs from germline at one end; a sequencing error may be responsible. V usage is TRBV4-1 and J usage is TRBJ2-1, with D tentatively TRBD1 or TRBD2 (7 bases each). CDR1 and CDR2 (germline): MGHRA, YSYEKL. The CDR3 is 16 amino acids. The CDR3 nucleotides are TGCTCCAGCAGCCAAAGGGGGCGGGGGTACTACAATGAGCAGTTCTTC. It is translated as CSSSQRGRGYYNEQFF.

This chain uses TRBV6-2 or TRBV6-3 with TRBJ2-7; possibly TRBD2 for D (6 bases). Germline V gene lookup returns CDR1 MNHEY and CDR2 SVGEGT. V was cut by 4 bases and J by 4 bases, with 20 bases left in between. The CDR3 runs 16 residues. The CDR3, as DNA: TGTGCCAGCAGTTTTAGCGACTCCGGGAGCCTTTACGAGCAGTACTTC. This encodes CASSFSDSGSLYEQYF.

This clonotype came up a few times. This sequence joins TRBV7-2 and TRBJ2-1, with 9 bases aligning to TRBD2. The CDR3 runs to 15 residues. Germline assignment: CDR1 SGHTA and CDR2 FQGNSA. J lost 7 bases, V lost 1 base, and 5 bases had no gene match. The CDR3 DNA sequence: TGTGCCAGCAGCTTAGTTGGCGGGGGGGGAAATGAGCAGTTCTTC. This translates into CASSLVGGGGNEQFF.

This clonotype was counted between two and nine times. The DNA of the CDR3 is TGTGCCAGCAGTTATCAAGCGGGCACCAATGAGCAGTTCTTC. It encodes CASSYQAGTNEQFF. The chain couples TRBV6-2 or TRBV6-3 to TRBJ2-1; tentatively, D is TRBD2 (6 bases). This CDR3 comprises 14 residues. V lost 3 bases and J lost 6, with 12 bases in between. The V gene's germline CDR1 is MNHEY and CDR2 SVGEGT.

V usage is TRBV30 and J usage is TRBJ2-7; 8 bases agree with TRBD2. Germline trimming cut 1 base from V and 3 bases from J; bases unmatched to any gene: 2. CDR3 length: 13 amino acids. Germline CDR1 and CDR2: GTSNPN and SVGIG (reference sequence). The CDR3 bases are TGTGCCTGGAGTGCGGGAGGGAACTACGAGCAGTACTTC. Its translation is CAWSAGGNYEQYF.

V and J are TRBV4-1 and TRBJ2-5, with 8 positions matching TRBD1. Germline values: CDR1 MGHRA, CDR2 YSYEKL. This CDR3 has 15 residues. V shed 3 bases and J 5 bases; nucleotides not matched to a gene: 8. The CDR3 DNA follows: TGCGCCAGCAGCCAGGGACAGGACCCGGTGGAGACCCAGTACTTC. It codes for CASSQGQDPVETQYF.

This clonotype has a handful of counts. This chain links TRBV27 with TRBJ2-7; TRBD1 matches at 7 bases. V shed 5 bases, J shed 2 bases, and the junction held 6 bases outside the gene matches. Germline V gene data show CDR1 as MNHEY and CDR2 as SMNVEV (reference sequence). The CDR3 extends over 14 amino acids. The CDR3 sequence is CASSKLGTAYEQYF. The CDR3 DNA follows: TGTGCCAGCAGTAAACTAGGGACAGCCTACGAGCAGTACTTC.